This T cell receptor (beta chain) appears in the sequencing data of a study of shared clonotypes between healthy human individuals. Study results and limitations: Clonotypes not shared had lower generation probabilities than those common to all four donors.

About this clone: The target antigen is unknown.

CD45RA+ naive and CD45RA-negative memory subsets were separated from CD4+ cells. Here immunoSEQ multiplex PCR was the method, and the copy in TCRdb shows in-frame clones only, minus some. The table includes roughly 2 million clones, roughly 94% detected once. The germline V gene encodes CDR1 SQVTM and CDR2 ANQGSEA. The CDR3 loop spans 14 amino acids. Trimming cost V 0 bases and J 4 bases; bases outside gene matches: 3. Sequencing input: naive CD4+ T cells sorted from blood. Subset: CD45RA+ positively selected. The sequence was collected from a man aged 18 to 35 in good health. The chain couples TRBV29-1 to TRBJ1-2, with TRBD1 matching 9 bases. The CDR3: CSVEEGQGIYGYTF. For the CDR3, the DNA is TGCAGCGTTGAAGAGGGACAGGGAATCTATGGCTACACCTTC.